The present entry profiles one T cell receptor beta chain with its context. CDR1 and CDR2 (germline): SGDLS, YYNGEE. The CDR3 totals 16 residues. V was clipped by 4 bases and J by 4 bases; unmatched bases: 12. The data derive from a study of blood T cell repertoires in COVID-19. Looking at the study overall: Both acute and convalescent COVID-19 samples were obtained from the United States, Italy and Spain. PBMCs, B-cell-depleted T cells, or T cells provided the cDNA or gDNA that made up the material.

The method was immunoSEQ multiplex PCR; TCRdb's version includes in-frame clones alone and lacks a portion of them. The table has about 370,000 clones, roughly 90% seen once; the top ten hold 2.5% to 3.5%. This receptor was taken from a woman aged 30 to 39 with COVID-19, enrolled during active disease. Specimen: peripheral blood. V is TRBV9 and J is TRBJ2-5, with 8 bases lining up with TRBD2. CDR3 nucleotide sequence: TGTGCCAGCAGCCTGAGGGGTCCGGGAGGGCCAGAGACCCAGTACTTC. Its translation is CASSLRGPGGPETQYF.